This T cell receptor (beta chain) was recorded in a study of cytomegalovirus exposure and HLA in healthy donors. Whole-study context: The 120 or so validation repertoires were reported in a later analysis to have been generated on the same platform as the 666 first-cohort repertoires.

While the first cohort had 650 to 850 subjects, the donors belonged to the separate validation cohort of about 130 subjects. Data came from immunoSEQ multiplex PCR; TCRdb stores just in-frame clones and leaves some out. This table holds roughly 120,000 clones, more than 70% found once. CDR3 size: 15 residues. The V gene's germline CDR1 is SGHTA and CDR2 FQGNSA. The V and J ends lost 2 bases and 3 bases respectively, with 11 bases between them. This receptor was identified in a man younger than 35 in good health and CMV-seronegative. The source material was PBMCs. V gene TRBV7-2 combines with J gene TRBJ2-1, with D unclear. The CDR3 sequence: CASSLQTQIYNEQFF. The CDR3 bases are TGTGCCAGCAGCTTACAGACACAGATCTACAATGAGCAGTTCTTC.